A single T cell receptor (beta chain) is shown here with its context. This record belongs to a study of control samples from healthy donors and cancer patients. This CDR3 region has 12 residues. The germline V gene has CDR1 SQVTM and CDR2 ANQGSEA. The V gene lost 3 bases and the J gene lost 5 bases, with 7 bases spanning the gap. Sequenced by immunoSEQ multiplex PCR; TCRdb stores in-frame clones only, minus some. The profile shows fewer than 90,000 clones, 70% to 90% of them singletons. This clonotype was obtained from a woman aged 60 to 75 with head and neck cancer. The rearrangement joins TRBV29-1 to TRBJ2-2, with D uncertain. Sequences were obtained from PBMCs. The CDR3 region is CSVDIPTGELFF. The CDR3 region has the DNA TGCAGCGTTGATATCCCTACCGGGGAGCTGTTTTTT.